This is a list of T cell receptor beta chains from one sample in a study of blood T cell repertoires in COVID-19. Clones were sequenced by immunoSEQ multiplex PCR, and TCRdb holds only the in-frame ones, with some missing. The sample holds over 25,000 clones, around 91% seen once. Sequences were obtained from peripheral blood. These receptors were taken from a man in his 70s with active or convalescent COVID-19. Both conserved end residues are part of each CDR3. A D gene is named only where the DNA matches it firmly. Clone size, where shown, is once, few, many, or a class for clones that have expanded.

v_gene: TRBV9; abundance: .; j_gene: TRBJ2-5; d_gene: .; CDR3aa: CASSGHPGETQYF; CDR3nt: TGTGCCAGCAGCGGCCACCCAGGGGAGACCCAGTACTTC
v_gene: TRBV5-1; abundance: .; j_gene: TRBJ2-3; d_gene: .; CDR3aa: CASSYGLEADTQYF; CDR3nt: TGCGCCAGCAGCTATGGACTGGAGGCAGATACGCAGTATTTT
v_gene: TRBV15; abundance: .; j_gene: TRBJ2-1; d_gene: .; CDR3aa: CATSLVRLAPSYNEQFF; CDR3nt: TGTGCCACCAGCCTCGTTAGGCTAGCGCCCTCCTACAATGAGCAGTTCTTC
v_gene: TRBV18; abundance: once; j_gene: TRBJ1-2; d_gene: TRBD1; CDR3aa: CASSPLGQADYGYTF; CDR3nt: TGTGCCAGCTCACCCCTCGGACAGGCCGACTATGGCTACACCTTC
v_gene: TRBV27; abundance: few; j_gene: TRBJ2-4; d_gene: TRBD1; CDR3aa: CASSLGQGLAKNIQYF; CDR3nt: TGTGCCAGCAGTTTGGGACAGGGCCTAGCCAAAAACATTCAGTACTTC
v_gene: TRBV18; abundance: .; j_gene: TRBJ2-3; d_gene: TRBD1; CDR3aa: CASSPPREGADTQYF; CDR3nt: TGTGCCAGCTCACCACCGCGCGAGGGGGCGGATACGCAGTATTTT
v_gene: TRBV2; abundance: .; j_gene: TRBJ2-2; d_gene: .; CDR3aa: CASSQTGELFF; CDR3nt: TGTGCCAGCAGTCAGACCGGGGAGCTGTTTTTT
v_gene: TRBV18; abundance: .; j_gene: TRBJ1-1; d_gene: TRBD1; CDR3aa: CASSPPGTVNTEAFF; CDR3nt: TGTGCCAGCTCACCTCCCGGGACAGTGAACACTGAAGCTTTCTTT
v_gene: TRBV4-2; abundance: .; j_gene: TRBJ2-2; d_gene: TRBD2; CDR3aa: CASSQGLAGGKTGELFF; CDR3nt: TGTGCCAGCAGCCAGGGACTAGCGGGAGGTAAAACCGGGGAGCTGTTTTTT
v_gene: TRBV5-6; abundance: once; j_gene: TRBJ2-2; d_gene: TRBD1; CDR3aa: CASSLPGTGPGELFF; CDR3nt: TGTGCCAGCAGCTTACCTGGGACAGGTCCCGGGGAGCTGTTTTTT
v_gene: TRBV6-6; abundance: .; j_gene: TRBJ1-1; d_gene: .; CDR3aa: CASSYGRGKETTEAFF; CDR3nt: TGTGCCAGCAGTTACGGCAGGGGAAAGGAAACCACTGAAGCTTTCTTT
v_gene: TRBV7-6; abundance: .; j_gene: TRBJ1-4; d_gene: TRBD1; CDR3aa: CASAMTGGGFEKLFF; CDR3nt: TGTGCCAGCGCTATGACAGGGGGAGGATTTGAAAAACTGTTTTTT
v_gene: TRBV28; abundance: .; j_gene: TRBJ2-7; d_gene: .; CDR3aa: CASSFTGRGEQYF; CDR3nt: TGTGCCAGCAGCTTTACAGGGCGAGGCGAGCAGTACTTC
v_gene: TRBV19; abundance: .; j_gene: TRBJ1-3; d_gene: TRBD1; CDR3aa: CASSISTGYLINRGNTIYF; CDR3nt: TGTGCCAGTAGTATATCGACAGGGTACCTCATCAACCGCGGAAACACCATATATTTT
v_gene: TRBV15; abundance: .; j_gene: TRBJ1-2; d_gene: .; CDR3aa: CATSAPGQHNYGYTF; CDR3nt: TGTGCCACCAGCGCACCGGGACAACACAACTATGGCTACACCTTC
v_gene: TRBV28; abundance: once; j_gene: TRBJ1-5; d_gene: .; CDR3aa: CASSLSRSNQPQHF; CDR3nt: TGTGCCAGCAGTTTATCTAGAAGCAATCAGCCCCAGCATTTT
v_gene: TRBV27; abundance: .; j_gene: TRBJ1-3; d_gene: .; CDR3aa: CASSSEAGNTIYF; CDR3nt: TGTGCCAGCAGTTCAGAGGCTGGAAACACCATATATTTT
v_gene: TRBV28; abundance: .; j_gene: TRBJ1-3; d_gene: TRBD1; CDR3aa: CASSGQMDRAAGNTIYF; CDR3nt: TGTGCCAGCAGCGGACAAATGGACAGGGCAGCTGGAAACACCATATATTTT
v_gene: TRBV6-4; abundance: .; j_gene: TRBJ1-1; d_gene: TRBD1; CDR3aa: CASSASQGARTEAFF; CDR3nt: TGTGCCAGCAGTGCATCACAGGGGGCGAGGACTGAAGCTTTCTTT
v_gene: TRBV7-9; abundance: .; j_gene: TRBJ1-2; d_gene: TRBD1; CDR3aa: CASSFKTGGDGYTF; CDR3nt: TGTGCCAGCAGCTTTAAGACAGGGGGAGATGGCTACACCTTC
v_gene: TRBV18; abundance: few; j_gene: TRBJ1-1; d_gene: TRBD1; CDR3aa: CASSQRTGGTEAFF; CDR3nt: TGTGCCAGCTCACAACGGACAGGGGGCACTGAAGCTTTCTTT
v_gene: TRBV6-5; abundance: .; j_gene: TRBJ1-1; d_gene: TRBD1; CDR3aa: CASITRGAGEAFF; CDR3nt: TGTGCCAGCATTACCAGGGGGGCCGGTGAAGCTTTCTTT
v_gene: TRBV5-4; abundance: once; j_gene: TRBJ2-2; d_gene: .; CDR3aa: CASSLVGTGELFF; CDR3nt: TGTGCCAGCAGCTTGGTCGGCACCGGGGAGCTGTTTTTT
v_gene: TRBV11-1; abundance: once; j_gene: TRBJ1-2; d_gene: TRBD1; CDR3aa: CASKRTGEDYGYTF; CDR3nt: TGTGCCAGTAAGAGGACAGGGGAGGACTATGGCTACACCTTC
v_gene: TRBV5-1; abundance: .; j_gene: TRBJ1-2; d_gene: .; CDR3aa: CASSLGGESSGYTF; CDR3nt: TGCGCCAGCAGTTTGGGGGGCGAATCGTCTGGCTACACCTTC
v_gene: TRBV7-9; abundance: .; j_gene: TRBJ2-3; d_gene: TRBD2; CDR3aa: CASSFSLAGGKDTQYF; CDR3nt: TGTGCCAGCAGCTTCTCACTAGCGGGAGGGAAGGATACGCAGTATTTT
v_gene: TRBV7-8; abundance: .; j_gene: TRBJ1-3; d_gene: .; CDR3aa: CASSLNAGSYSGNTIYF; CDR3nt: TGTGCCAGCAGCTTAAACGCAGGCTCATACTCTGGAAACACCATATATTTT
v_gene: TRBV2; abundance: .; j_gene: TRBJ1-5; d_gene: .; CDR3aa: CASSDRRDNQPQHF; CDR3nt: TGTGCCAGCAGTGACCGCAGGGACAATCAGCCCCAGCATTTT
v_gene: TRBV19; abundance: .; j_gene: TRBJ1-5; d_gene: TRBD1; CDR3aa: CASSGPGQGYQPQHF; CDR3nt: TGTGCCAGTAGTGGACCGGGACAGGGTTATCAGCCCCAGCATTTT
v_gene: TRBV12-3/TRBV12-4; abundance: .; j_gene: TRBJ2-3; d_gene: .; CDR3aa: CASVGVDTQYF; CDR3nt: TGTGCCAGCGTCGGAGTAGATACGCAGTATTTT
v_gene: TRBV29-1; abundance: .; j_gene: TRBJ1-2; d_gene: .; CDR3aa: CSVMDGLGYGYTF; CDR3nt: TGCAGCGTGATGGACGGACTGGGCTATGGCTACACCTTC
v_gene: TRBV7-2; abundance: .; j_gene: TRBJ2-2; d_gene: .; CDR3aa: CASSLASVLPGELFF; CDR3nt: TGTGCCAGCAGCTTAGCTTCTGTACTTCCCGGGGAGCTGTTTTTT
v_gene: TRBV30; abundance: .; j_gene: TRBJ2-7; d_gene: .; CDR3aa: CAWSGQGNHEQYF; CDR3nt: TGTGCCTGGAGTGGTCAGGGGAACCACGAGCAGTACTTC
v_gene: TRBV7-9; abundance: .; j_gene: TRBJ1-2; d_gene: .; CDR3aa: CASSTWGASNYGYTF; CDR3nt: TGTGCCAGCAGCACGTGGGGAGCTTCGAACTATGGCTACACCTTC
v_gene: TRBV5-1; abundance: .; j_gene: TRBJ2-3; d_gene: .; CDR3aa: CASSRIQGDTDTQYF; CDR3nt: TGCGCCAGCAGCAGGATACAGGGCGACACAGATACGCAGTATTTT
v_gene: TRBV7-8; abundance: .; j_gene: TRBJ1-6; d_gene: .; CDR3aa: CASSRDSYNSPLHF; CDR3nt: TGTGCCAGCTCACGCGACAGTTATAATTCACCCCTCCACTTT
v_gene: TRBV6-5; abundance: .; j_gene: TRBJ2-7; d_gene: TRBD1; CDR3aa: CASSSQGYEQYF; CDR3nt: TGTGCCAGCAGTTCACAGGGGTACGAGCAGTACTTC
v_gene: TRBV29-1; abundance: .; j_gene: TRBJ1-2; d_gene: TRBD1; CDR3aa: CSVGDSSRDYGYTF; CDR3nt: TGCAGCGTTGGGGACAGTTCTCGGGACTATGGCTACACCTTC